The 20 T cell receptor beta chains in this list originate from one sample, sequenced in a study of T cell responses to AZD1222 COVID-19 vaccine. Here immunoSEQ multiplex PCR was the method, and the copy in TCRdb shows in-frame clones only, minus some. Among 95,000 to 100,000 clones listed, approximately 91% were seen once. Specimen: peripheral blood, collected 28 days after the second AZD1222 dose. All receptors derive from an adult who received the AZD1222 COVID-19 vaccine.

This clone was detected only once. J is TRBJ2-1 and V is TRBV5-6; D remains unclear. Deletions cut 0 bases from V and 7 bases from J, with 23 bases between. The V gene's germline CDR1 is SGHDT and CDR2 YYEEEE. The CDR3 has 18 residues. The CDR3 protein is CASSLDPTSPGWVNEQFF. The CDR3 nucleotides read TGTGCCAGCAGCTTGGACCCGACGAGCCCCGGTTGGGTGAATGAGCAGTTCTTC.

This chain connects TRBV9 to TRBJ2-2, with TRBD1 as a possible D gene (7 bases). Trimming removed 3 bases at V and 1 base at J, with 13 bases between. CDR3 size: 16 residues. Germline assignment: CDR1 SGDLS and CDR2 YYNGEE. The DNA for the CDR3 is TGTGCCAGCAGCGGGCAGGGGGGAAGGAACACCGGGGAGCTGTTTTTT. Translation: CASSGQGGRNTGELFF.

The chain is built from TRBV7-3 and TRBJ2-4, with 7 nucleotides matching TRBD1. V was pared by 2 bases and J by 6 bases, with 4 bases of the junction left unmatched. The germline V gene has CDR1 SGHTA and CDR2 FQGTGA. This CDR3 contains 14 residues. The CDR3 DNA follows: TGTGCCAGCAGCTTATTCCCAGGGGGAAACATTCAGTACTTC. Translation: CASSLFPGGNIQYF.

The chain carries TRBV4-2 and TRBJ2-5; 9 nucleotides align to TRBD2. Germline-derived CDR1 and CDR2 are LGHNA and YNFKEQ. J was trimmed by 6 bases and V by 3 bases; bases with no gene match: 17. The CDR3 has 18 amino acids. CDR3 nucleotide sequence: TGTGCCAGCAGCCACGCGCCAGGAGGGGCGGGAGGGGGGCAGACCCAGTACTTC. It specifies CASSHAPGGAGGGQTQYF.

This clone was recorded once. The chain joins TRBV19 to TRBJ1-1; D call uncertain. CDR1 and CDR2 from the germline V gene are LNHDA and SQIVND (reference sequence). V gave up 8 bases and J gave up 1 base, with 8 bases separating them. This CDR3 contains 12 residues. CDR3 residues: CASGPGNTEAFF. As DNA, the CDR3 is TGTGCCAGTGGCCCGGGGAACACTGAAGCTTTCTTT.

V gene TRBV12-3 or TRBV12-4 combines with J gene TRBJ2-1; D unresolved. Trimming removed 5 bases at V and 9 bases at J, with 11 bases between. The CDR3 loop spans 12 amino acids. CDR3 DNA: TGTGCCAGCAGTCTGGGTAGTATTGAGCAGTTCTTC. It specifies CASSLGSIEQFF.

The chain links TRBV9 to TRBJ2-5, with D unresolved. This CDR3 is 11 amino acids long. Germline CDR1 and CDR2: SGDLS and YYNGEE. V was cut by 3 bases and J by 2 bases, with 2 bases left in between. CDR3 in DNA: TGTGCCAGCAGCGCACAAGAGACCCAGTACTTC. Protein: CASSAQETQYF.

The chain is built from TRBV10-1 and TRBJ2-1; no reliable D call. Germline V gene sequence: CDR1 WNHNN, CDR2 SYGVQD (reference sequence). V was trimmed by 11 bases and J by 7 bases, leaving 18 bases between them. This CDR3 comprises 13 residues. The chain's CDR3 is CASQGSAYNEQFF. The CDR3, as DNA: TGCGCCTCCCAAGGATCAGCGTATAATGAGCAGTTCTTC.

This clone occurred a few times. This chain connects TRBV10-3 to TRBJ2-4, with 11 bases aligning to TRBD2. Trimming took 4 bases from V and 3 from J; bases not matched to a gene: 17. There are 20 residues in the CDR3. Germline V gene sequence: CDR1 ENHRY, CDR2 SYGVKD. CDR3 amino acids: CAISADSLAGVAGDKNIQYF. In DNA, the CDR3 is TGTGCCATCAGTGCTGACTCACTAGCGGGAGTCGCGGGGGACAAAAACATTCAGTACTTC.

The chain carries TRBV5-6 and TRBJ2-1, with 7 bases aligning to TRBD2. The CDR3 has 14 residues. In germline, CDR1 is SGHDT, CDR2 YYEEEE. The J segment lost 0 bases and the V segment lost 7 bases, leaving 4 bases of the junction unmatched. CDR3: CASYGGSSYNEQFF. The DNA for the CDR3 is TGTGCCAGCTACGGCGGGAGCTCCTACAATGAGCAGTTCTTC. The full variable domain, its missing parts supplied by reference TRBV5-6 and TRBJ2-1, is DAGVTQSPTHLIKTRGQQVTLRCSPKSGHDTVSWYQQALGQGPQFIFQYYEEEERQRGNFPDRFSGHQFPNYSSELNVNALLLGDSALYLCASYGGSSYNEQFFGPGTRLTVL.

CDR3 sequence reads: CAWSRDLNQPQHF. CDR3 in DNA: TGTGCCTGGTCCCGGGACCTAAATCAGCCCCAGCATTTT. The rearrangement uses TRBV30 and TRBJ1-5; possible D gene TRBD1, 5 bases. The CDR3 spans 13 residues. The germline V and J ends were trimmed by 5 bases and 4 bases, with 12 bases remaining between them. CDR1 and CDR2 from the germline V gene are GTSNPN and SVGIG (reference sequence).

This chain links TRBV30 with TRBJ1-5, with 9 bases identical to TRBD1. Germline trimming cut 6 bases from V and 8 bases from J; bases unmatched to any gene: 11. The CDR3 loop spans 14 amino acids. In germline, CDR1 is GTSNPN, CDR2 SVGIG (reference sequence). CDR3 in DNA: TGTGCCTGCCAAGAGACAGGGGGTCGGGAGCCCCAGCATTTT. Its translation: CACQETGGREPQHF.

V is TRBV19 and J is TRBJ2-7; D may be TRBD2 (5 bases). The germline V gene encodes CDR1 LNHDA and CDR2 SQIVND (reference sequence). The CDR3 is made up of 13 amino acids. V was trimmed by 4 bases and J by 3 bases, leaving 10 bases between them. The CDR3 here is CASSRFGDYEQYF. The CDR3 nucleotides read TGTGCCAGTAGTAGGTTCGGGGACTACGAGCAGTACTTC.

The chain recombines TRBV6-5 with TRBJ1-1; no definite D call. Germline V gives CDR1 MNHEY, CDR2 SVGAGI. The CDR3 consists of 14 residues. The germline V and J ends were trimmed by 5 bases and 0 bases, with 10 bases remaining between them. CDR3 sequence (DNA): TGTGCCAGCAGTCCAAGTGGCGTGAACACTGAAGCTTTCTTT. Translating gives CASSPSGVNTEAFF.

The J gene is TRBJ2-5, the V gene TRBV11-3, with a tentative D call TRBD1 (6 bases). This CDR3 has 13 amino acids. Germline V CDR1 and CDR2: SGHNT, YENEEA. Trimming took 5 bases from V and 5 from J, leaving 12 bases between them. The CDR3 DNA reads as TGTGCCAGCAGCGCCGGGACATACGAGACCCAGTACTTC. It encodes CASSAGTYETQYF.

This clone is a singleton in its sample. The chain recombines TRBV19 with TRBJ1-5, with D unresolved. CDR3 length: 14 residues. V was shortened by 4 bases and J by 3 bases, with 10 bases between the two germline ends. Per germline, CDR1 LNHDA and CDR2 SQIVND (reference sequence). CDR3 in DNA: TGTGCCAGTAGTAGGTTAGGGATCAATCAGCCCCAGCATTTT. Its protein is CASSRLGINQPQHF.

The chain links TRBV7-8 to TRBJ1-6; D possibly corresponds to TRBD1 (5 bases). V dropped 4 bases and J dropped 9 bases, with 10 bases sitting between them. CDR1 is SGHVS, CDR2 FQNEAQ, per germline. The CDR3 spans 13 residues. DNA of the CDR3: TGTGCCAGCAGCTCCCAGGGTTCTTCACCCCTCCACTTT. Translating gives CASSSQGSSPLHF.

This rearrangement joins TRBV11-1 to TRBJ2-3; 8 positions agree with TRBD1. Germline lookup yields CDR1 SGHAT and CDR2 FQDESV (reference sequence). The CDR3 covers 15 residues. Losses at the gene ends were 5 bases for V and 2 bases for J; bases not matched to a gene: 6. CDR3 region: CASSARQGPTDTQYF. CDR3 DNA: TGTGCCAGCAGCGCACGACAGGGGCCCACAGATACGCAGTATTTT.

This rearrangement joins TRBV6-5 to TRBJ2-5; D gene unclear. V was trimmed by 6 bases and J by 3 bases, leaving 5 bases between them. CDR3 length equals 11 residues. Germline V gene sequence: CDR1 MNHEY, CDR2 SVGAGI. The CDR3 bases are TGTGCCAGCAGGCATGAAGAGACCCAGTACTTC. Amino acid sequence: CASRHEETQYF.

V is TRBV15 and J is TRBJ1-3; D gene ambiguous. This CDR3 spans 16 amino acids. V lost 2 bases and J lost 0, with 11 bases in between. Germline CDR1 is LNHNV and CDR2 is YYDKDF (reference sequence). The CDR3 region has the DNA TGTGCCACCAGCAGACAGCGGGAGAACTCTGGAAACACCATATATTTT. Translation: CATSRQRENSGNTIYF.